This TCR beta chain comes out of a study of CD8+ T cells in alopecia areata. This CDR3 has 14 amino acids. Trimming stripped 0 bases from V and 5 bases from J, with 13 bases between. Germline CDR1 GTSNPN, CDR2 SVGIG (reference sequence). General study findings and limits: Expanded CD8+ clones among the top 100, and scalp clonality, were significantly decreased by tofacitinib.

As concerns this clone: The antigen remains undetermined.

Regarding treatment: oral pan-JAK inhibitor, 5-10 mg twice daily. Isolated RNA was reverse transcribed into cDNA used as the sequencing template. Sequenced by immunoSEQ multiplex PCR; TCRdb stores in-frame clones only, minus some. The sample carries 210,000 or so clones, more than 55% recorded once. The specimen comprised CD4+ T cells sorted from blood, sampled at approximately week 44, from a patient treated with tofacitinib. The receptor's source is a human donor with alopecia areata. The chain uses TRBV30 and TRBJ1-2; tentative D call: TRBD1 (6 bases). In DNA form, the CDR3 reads TGTGCCTGGAGTGTAGACAGGAATGGGTATGGCTACACCTTC. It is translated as CAWSVDRNGYGYTF.